The TCR beta chain described here comes from a study of cytomegalovirus exposure and HLA in healthy donors. Across the whole study: A previous analysis identified about 110 million unique TCR beta sequences derived from 180 million or so T cells. Findings and limits, study-wide: The availability of immune exposure information extended only to CMV serostatus.

Primers: 60 Vbeta forward and 13 Jbeta reverse. TCRdb's table, derived via immunoSEQ multiplex PCR, lists solely in-frame clones and lacks some. The sample has about 120,000 clones; about 78% are singletons. In the case of this clone: What it binds is unknown.

The CDR3 is 13 amino acids. Germline-derived CDR1 and CDR2 are SGHRS and YFSETQ. V gave up 0 bases and J gave up 7 bases, with 8 bases separating them. The rearrangement uses TRBV5-1 and TRBJ2-4; TRBD1 is a possible D gene (6 bases). Sequencing input: PBMCs. This clonotype originated in a woman aged 40 to 50 in good health and CMV-seropositive. The CDR3 reads CASSLGDNNIQYF. The CDR3 DNA sequence: TGCGCCAGCAGCTTGGGGGACAATAACATTCAGTACTTC.